Shown below are 20 T cell receptor beta chains from a single sample sequenced in a study of human T cells and chemical hapten exposure. Time point of the sample: patch test 1, 2 weeks after DPC sensitization. Treatment denoted: therapeutic diphenylcyclopropenone sensitization with weekly scalp DPC. TCRdb passed the RACE reads through MiXCR, listing each CDR3 protein once. The sample lists 40,000 to 60,000 distinct CDR3 sequences, approximately 9.1% occurring once. The input for sequencing was whole blood, taken in connection with sensitization to the hapten diphenylcyclopropenone (DPC). These receptors were obtained from a woman aged 45-65 years with alopecia areata. Some clones in this sample may be carry-over from other donors' samples.

The CDR3: CASSQVSADLEETQYF. The DNA of the CDR3 is TGTGCCAGCAGCCAAGTTAGCGCCGACCTGGAGGAGACCCAGTACTTC. The rearrangement links TRBV4-2 to TRBJ2-5; tentatively, D is TRBD2 (5 bases). The germline gives CDR1 LGHNA, CDR2 YNFKEQ. V lost 1 base, J lost 5 bases, and 17 bases lay in between. The CDR3 spans 16 residues.

This clonotype has just a few counts. The chain uses TRBV25-1 and TRBJ2-7, with TRBD1 matching 11 bases. Losses at the gene ends were 7 bases for V and 4 bases for J; bases not matched to a gene: 6. In germline, CDR1 is MGHDK, CDR2 SYGVNS. The length of the CDR3 is 14 residues. This CDR3 reads CASIWTGGVYEQYF. The CDR3 DNA follows: TGTGCCAGCATTTGGACAGGGGGCGTATACGAGCAGTACTTC.

This clonotype showed up many times. The chain employs TRBV7-7 and TRBJ1-3; D possibly corresponds to TRBD1 (5 bases). The V end was cut by 5 bases, the J end by 1 base, with 12 bases between. Germline assignment: CDR1 SSHAT and CDR2 FNYEAQ (reference sequence). The CDR3 totals 15 residues. CDR3 region: CASSQGTASGNTIYF. The CDR3 DNA follows: TGTGCCAGCAGCCAAGGGACCGCTTCTGGAAACACCATATATTTT.

This clonotype occurred many times. The V gene is TRBV29-1, the J gene TRBJ2-3; no definite D call. Trimming cost V 6 bases and J 5 bases, with 12 bases left between them. The CDR3 is 12 residues long. The germline gives CDR1 SQVTM, CDR2 ANQGSEA. In DNA form, the CDR3 reads TGCAGCGTAATATTGGGTGGAGATACGCAGTATTTT. Translated, it gives CSVILGGDTQYF.

There are many counts of this clonotype. V is TRBV12-3 or TRBV12-4 and J is TRBJ2-1; 10 nucleotides agree with TRBD2. The CDR3 is 15 residues long. V shed 6 bases, J shed 6 bases, and the junction held 8 bases outside the gene matches. CDR3 protein: CASSPLAGPLNEQFF. The CDR3 DNA reads as TGTGCCAGCAGCCCACTAGCGGGACCCCTCAATGAGCAGTTCTTC.

The chain employs TRBV29-1 and TRBJ2-1; the D is unclear. This CDR3 is 10 amino acids long. Germline assignment: CDR1 SQVTM and CDR2 ANQGSEA. The CDR3 region is CSASNNEQFF. The DNA of the CDR3 is TGCAGTGCTAGTAACAATGAGCAGTTCTTC.

This clonotype was observed at least ten times. The chain recombines TRBV20-1 with TRBJ2-1; 8 bases map to TRBD2. The length of the CDR3 is 16 residues. CDR1 and CDR2 (germline): DFQATT, SNEGSKA (reference sequence). The V segment lost 7 bases and the J segment 4 bases; nucleotides outside the gene matches: 15. DNA of the CDR3: TGCAGTGGGATAAAGGTCGGGAGGGCGTCGTACAATGAGCAGTTCTTC. This translates into CSGIKVGRASYNEQFF.

There are many counts of this clonotype. This chain joins TRBV12-3 or TRBV12-4 and TRBJ2-1; 8 bases match TRBD2. The CDR3 spans 15 residues. The V and J ends lost 1 base and 4 bases, in that order; junction bases with no gene match: 3. The CDR3 loop is CASSLERERYNEQFF. The DNA of the CDR3 is TGTGCCAGCAGTTTAGAGCGGGAGCGGTACAATGAGCAGTTCTTC.

A few counts support this clonotype. The chain combines TRBV11-2 with TRBJ1-2, with TRBD1 matching over 9 bases. This CDR3 comprises 15 residues. Germline values: CDR1 SGHAT, CDR2 FQNNGV. The ends lost 1 base at V and 4 bases at J; junction bases unmatched: 4. The CDR3, as DNA: TGTGCCAGCAGCTTAGGGGACAGGGTGGGCTATGGCTACACCTTC. Translating it yields CASSLGDRVGYGYTF.

Only one count was recorded for this clonotype. Since a much larger clone is just one base distant, this may be a read error. The CDR3 carries no conserved terminal phenylalanine or tryptophan, so it likely arises from a read error. V and J are TRBV3-1 and TRBJ2-1, with D unresolved. Trimming pared 5 bases from V and 9 bases from J, leaving 11 bases between. Germline V CDR1 and CDR2: LGHDT, YNNKEL (reference sequence). This CDR3 comprises 12 residues. The CDR3 is CASSRPYGEQFL. In DNA, the CDR3 is TGTGCCAGCAGCAGGCCCTACGGTGAGCAGTTCCTC.

The chain joins TRBV3-1 to TRBJ2-5, with 9 positions matching TRBD2. V lost 0 bases, J lost 5 bases, and 7 bases stayed unmatched. The CDR3 contains 16 residues. In germline, CDR1 is LGHDT, CDR2 YNNKEL (reference sequence). CDR3 nucleotides: TGTGCCAGCAGCCAAGATCCTGGGCGGGAGGGGGAGACCCAGTACTTC. Protein sequence: CASSQDPGREGETQYF.

This clonotype occurred many times. The rearrangement joins TRBV6-2 or TRBV6-3 to TRBJ2-2; a weak D match, TRBD1 (6 bases). Germline V gene lookup returns CDR1 MNHEY and CDR2 SVGEGT. The CDR3 contains 12 residues. Trimming stripped 8 bases from V and 7 bases from J, with 11 bases between. CDR3: CASGRGGGELFF. The CDR3 nucleotides read TGTGCCAGCGGTAGAGGGGGCGGGGAGCTGTTTTTT.

This clonotype appeared many times. This chain uses TRBV5-5 with TRBJ2-2, with 11 bases lining up with TRBD1. The trim removed 0 bases at V and 5 bases at J, leaving 3 bases unmatched. The CDR3 loop spans 16 amino acids. Looked up from germline, CDR1 is SGHKS and CDR2 is YYEKEE (reference sequence). CDR3 sequence (DNA): TGTGCCAGCAGCTTGGCGGGGACAGGGGGGACCGGGGAGCTGTTTTTT. Amino acids: CASSLAGTGGTGELFF. The entire variable domain, with the rest obtained from reference TRBV5-5 and TRBJ2-2, is as follows: DAGVTQSPTHLIKTRGQQVTLRCSPISGHKSVSWYQQVLGQGPQFIFQYYEKEERGRGNFPDRFSARQFPNYSSELNVNALLLGDSALYLCASSLAGTGGTGELFFGEGSRLTVL.

This clonotype was seen repeatedly, ten times or more. The V gene is TRBV7-2, the J gene TRBJ2-7; TRBD1 is a possible D gene (5 bases). Germline loops: CDR1 SGHTA, CDR2 FQGNSA. This CDR3 spans 13 amino acids. With 5 bases removed from V and 3 bases from J, the gap between germline ends came to 11 bases. The CDR3 protein is CASSRSGFYEQYF. The CDR3, as DNA: TGTGCCAGCAGCCGATCAGGGTTCTACGAGCAGTACTTC.

Judged by abundance, this clonotype is medium-sized. The CDR3 DNA follows: TGTGCCAGCAGCTCCGGAAACCGTGCCGGGGAGCTGTTTTTT. Residues: CASSSGNRAGELFF. V is TRBV11-3 and J is TRBJ2-2, with D hard to call. The ends were cut back, 4 bases at V and 6 bases at J, with 12 bases in the middle. The CDR3 contains 14 residues. Germline V gene data show CDR1 as SGHNT and CDR2 as YENEEA.

The V call is TRBV5-4, the J call TRBJ2-7; the match to TRBD1 covers 10 bases. CDR3 length equals 15 residues. J lost 2 bases, V lost 2 bases, and 4 bases had no gene match. CDR1 and CDR2 (germline): SGHNT, YYREEE (reference sequence). CDR3 region: CASSFPGQGAYEQYF. The DNA of the CDR3 is TGTGCCAGCAGCTTCCCAGGACAGGGGGCCTACGAGCAGTACTTC.

This clonotype occurred many times. This chain joins TRBV5-4 and TRBJ2-7; TRBD1 matches 7 bases. V shed 0 bases and J 5 bases; nucleotides not matched to a gene: 8. CDR3 length equals 15 residues. Germline CDR1 SGHNT, CDR2 YYREEE (reference sequence). The CDR3 bases are TGTGCCAGCAGCTTGGGCACAGGGGAAGTGGACGAGCAGTACTTC. The encoded protein is CASSLGTGEVDEQYF.

This clonotype was seen ten or more times. CDR3 in amino acids: CTSSQDLIPDQPQHF. CDR3 DNA: TGCACCAGCAGCCAAGATCTTATCCCTGATCAGCCCCAGCATTTT. The V call is TRBV1, the J call TRBJ1-5; TRBD1, the table's D call, lacks a check against the DNA. TRBV1 represents a pseudogene. The CDR3 totals 15 residues.

This clonotype appeared a few times. The CDR3 spells CSAITPGQNIQYF. The CDR3 region has the DNA TGCAGTGCTATAACCCCCGGCCAAAACATTCAGTACTTC. V and J are TRBV20-1 and TRBJ2-4; D is unclear. The CDR3 extends over 13 amino acids. CDR1 and CDR2 from the germline V gene are DFQATT and SNEGSKA (reference sequence). V was pared by 4 bases and J by 5 bases, with 12 bases between.

The sample holds many counts of this clonotype. J is TRBJ2-3 and V is TRBV7-2; 9 bases are shared with TRBD2. V gave up 5 bases and J gave up 14 bases; unmatched junction bases: 17. Germline CDR1 and CDR2: SGHTA and FQGNSA. The CDR3 runs to 15 residues. The CDR3 bases are TGTGCCAGCAGCCCCGCCCGTGGCGGGAGGGCCCATCTGTATTTT. Protein: CASSPARGGRAHLYF.